The source of this T cell receptor (beta chain) is a study of T cells after yellow fever vaccination. The sample holds many counts of this clonotype. TCRdb reprocessed the 5' RACE reads via MiXCR and lists one record per CDR3 protein. The sample records around 31,000 distinct CDR3 sequences, about 11% being singletons. Trimming stripped 1 base from V and 7 bases from J, with 5 bases between. This CDR3 spans 13 amino acids. This chain joins TRBV12-3 or TRBV12-4 and TRBJ1-6; D gene ambiguous. The source of this sequence is a man aged 18 to 29 who received the YFV17D yellow fever vaccine. The sample in question was PBMCs, either bulk or a sorted T-cell subset (CD4+, CD8+, memory, or dextramer-sorted; not recorded which), obtained about 2 weeks after the first yellow fever vaccination. The CDR3 loop is CASSLEFNSPLHF. The CDR3 coding sequence is TGTGCCAGCAGTTTAGAATTCAATTCACCCCTCCACTTT.